The rows below give T cell receptor beta chains drawn from one sample of a study of T cells in Graves' hyperthyroidism and ophthalmopathy. Using its own MiXCR run on the multiplex PCR reads, TCRdb lists one record per CDR3 protein. Of about 700,000 distinct CDR3 sequences listed, about 45% are singletons. The sample consisted of peripheral blood or thyroid tissue (not recorded which). The origin of the receptors is an adult man with Graves' disease, either hyperthyroidism or ophthalmopathy (not recorded which). Both conserved end residues are part of each CDR3. The D gene is left open where the match is weak. Clone size is shown for a subset of rows, as once, few, many or a class of expanded clone.

d_gene	v_gene	abundance	j_gene	CDR3nt	CDR3aa
.	TRBV15	once	TRBJ1-2	TGTGCCACCAGCAGAGATCATGGTCAGGAGGGTTATGGCTACACCTTC	CATSRDHGQEGYGYTF
.	TRBV7-9	many	TRBJ1-3	TGTGCCAGCAGCCCGCGAAGGTCTGGAAACACCATATATTTT	CASSPRRSGNTIYF
.	TRBV10-3	.	TRBJ2-5	TGTGCCATCGGAAGTCGGGAGACCCAGTACTTC	CAIGSRETQYF
TRBD1	TRBV19	.	TRBJ2-7	TGTGCCAGTAGTACCGAGGACAGGGGCGGCATCGAGCAGTACTTC	CASSTEDRGGIEQYF
.	TRBV2	.	TRBJ1-2	TGTGCCAGCACCGCTGTAGGCAGGTCCTATGGCTACACCTTC	CASTAVGRSYGYTF
.	TRBV10-3	.	TRBJ1-1	TGTGCCATCAGGGTGGGCCTGAACACTGAAGCTTTCTTT	CAIRVGLNTEAFF
TRBD2	TRBV7-2	.	TRBJ2-7	TGTGCCGCCTTGCGGGAGGCCATCCCCTACGAGCAGTACTTC	CAALREAIPYEQYF
TRBD1	TRBV25-1	.	TRBJ1-6	TGTGCCAGCAGCGAAAGGTGGGGGACAGCAAATTCACCCCTCCACTTT	CASSERWGTANSPLHF
TRBD1	TRBV4-1	.	TRBJ1-2	TGCGCCAGCAGCCAACCCGGGACAGGGGATAGCTATGGCTACACCTTC	CASSQPGTGDSYGYTF
TRBD1	TRBV7-8	.	TRBJ1-1	TGTGCCAGCAGCTGGACAGGGTTGTCGGCTTTCTTT	CASSWTGLSAFF
TRBD1	TRBV6-1	many	TRBJ1-1	TGTGCCATCACCCGGACAGGGGAGAACACTGAAGCTTTCTTT	CAITRTGENTEAFF
.	TRBV7-2	.	TRBJ1-1	TGTGCCAGCAGCGCATGGCGCGACTTCAACACTGAAGCTTTCTTT	CASSAWRDFNTEAFF
.	TRBV29-1	many	TRBJ1-1	TGCAGCGTTGAAAAACACCGGAACACTGAAGCTTTCTTT	CSVEKHRNTEAFF
.	TRBV6-6	few	TRBJ2-7	TGTGCCAGCACAGGGAACTCCTACGAGCAGTACTTC	CASTGNSYEQYF
.	TRBV11-2	.	TRBJ1-1	TGTGCCAGCAGCTTAGGATTGGCGCAGAACGCTGAAGCTTTCTTT	CASSLGLAQNAEAFF
.	TRBV7-9	many	TRBJ2-7	TGTGCCAGCAGCTTTGACTACTACGAGCAGTACTTC	CASSFDYYEQYF
.	TRBV20-1	few	TRBJ2-7	TGCAGTGCTAGGAAGGGAGTCTGGAAGGGTGCCGGGTACGAGCAGTACTTC	CSARKGVWKGAGYEQYF
TRBD1	TRBV19	.	TRBJ1-1	TGTGCCAGTAGTGACAGGGCTGGGGTCGCTTTCTTT	CASSDRAGVAFF
.	TRBV12-3/TRBV12-4	many	TRBJ1-1	TGTGCCAGCAGGTATGGGGTGAACACTGAAGCTTTCTTT	CASRYGVNTEAFF
.	TRBV7-6	many	TRBJ2-5	TGTGCCAGCAGCCTAGGACGGGGCTCCCAAGAGACCCAGTACTTC	CASSLGRGSQETQYF
.	TRBV5-1	.	TRBJ1-2	TGCGCCAGCAGTTTTACAGGCCTACCTAACTATGGCTACACCTTC	CASSFTGLPNYGYTF
.	TRBV5-1	.	TRBJ1-3	TGCGCCAGCAGCTTCTCCATCCCTGGAAACACCATATATTTT	CASSFSIPGNTIYF
.	TRBV12-3/TRBV12-4	.	TRBJ1-2	TGTGCCAGCAGTTCCGGGACTGGACGCTATGGCTACACCTTC	CASSSGTGRYGYTF
TRBD1	TRBV2	.	TRBJ1-2	TGTGCCAGCAGCTGGGCTATCCGGGACAGACGTGGCTACACCTTC	CASSWAIRDRRGYTF
.	TRBV7-9	few	TRBJ1-5	TGTGCCAGCAGCTTAGTCCGGGGCCAGTATAGCAATCAGCCCCAGCATTTT	CASSLVRGQYSNQPQHF
TRBD1	TRBV12-3/TRBV12-4	few	TRBJ1-1	TGTGCCAGCAGCCAAGCCACAGGGGGATCGGAAGCTTTCTTT	CASSQATGGSEAFF
.	TRBV29-1	.	TRBJ1-4	TGCAGCGTTGTAGCGGGGCGAGAAAAACTGTTTTTT	CSVVAGREKLFF
.	TRBV25-1	.	TRBJ2-7	TGTGCCAGCCAAGTCCACGAGCAGTACTTC	CASQVHEQYF
TRBD1	TRBV7-9	.	TRBJ1-2	TGTGCCAGCAGCCAAGAAGCTTCGACAGGGGGCTTCTATGGCTACACCTTC	CASSQEASTGGFYGYTF
.	TRBV25-1	.	TRBJ1-1	.	CACSARDSEAFF
.	TRBV7-9	once	TRBJ1-4	TGTGCCAGCAGCTTACAACCGGCGGGGGTTGAAAAACTGTTTTTT	CASSLQPAGVEKLFF
.	TRBV2	many	TRBJ1-2	TGTGCCAGCGGAAAGACAGACAACTATGGCTACACCTTC	CASGKTDNYGYTF
.	TRBV7-9	.	TRBJ2-7	TGTGCCAGCAGCCAAGGGGCGGGTACTTCCTACGAGCAGTACTTC	CASSQGAGTSYEQYF
.	TRBV20-1	.	TRBJ2-5	TGCAGTGCTAGCGGCGGAGGGGAAGAGACCCAGTACTTC	CSASGGGEETQYF
TRBD2	TRBV10-3	.	TRBJ2-7	TGTGCCATCAGTGAGCGGACGGGGAGGGTTTCCTACGAGCAGTACTTC	CAISERTGRVSYEQYF
TRBD1	TRBV24-1	.	TRBJ1-2	TGTGCCGCCAGCACCCGAGAAGGGGGCGACGGCTACACCTTC	CAASTREGGDGYTF
.	TRBV29-1	many	TRBJ1-2	TGCAGCGTTGAAGACGGAGGGGCGATTGGCTACACCTTC	CSVEDGGAIGYTF
TRBD1	TRBV11-2	many	TRBJ2-7	TGTGCCAGCAGTCCTGGGACAGCGGTTAGGAACGAGCAGTACTTC	CASSPGTAVRNEQYF
.	TRBV4-1	many	TRBJ1-6	TGCGCCAGCAGCCAAGTTGTTACAGCTTCACCCCTCCACTTT	CASSQVVTASPLHF
.	TRBV7-2	.	TRBJ1-5	TGTGCCAGCAGTTTAGGAATACAGGGAGACCAGCCCCAGCATTTT	CASSLGIQGDQPQHF
.	TRBV7-7	.	TRBJ2-2	TGTGCTAGCAGCTTATCTGCGACTAGCGGGGAGCTGTTTTTT	CASSLSATSGELFF
TRBD2	TRBV7-8	.	TRBJ2-5	TGTGCCAGCAGTGAGGAGGTTAGCGGGAGTAAAGAGACCCAGTACTTC	CASSEEVSGSKETQYF
TRBD1	TRBV25-1	.	TRBJ1-4	TGTGCCAGCAGAGTGACAGGGGGCAATCAAAAACTGTTTTTT	CASRVTGGNQKLFF
.	TRBV7-9	many	TRBJ2-7	TGTGCCAGCACTGGACCCACCTACGAGCAGTACTTC	CASTGPTYEQYF
.	TRBV15	.	TRBJ1-6	TGTGCCACCAGCAGTGCTAGAGACGAGGGGCAGGAGAGTTCACCCCTCCACTTT	CATSSARDEGQESSPLHF
.	TRBV7-2	.	TRBJ2-6	TGTGCCAGCAGTGAAATCAGCTCTGGGGCCAACGTCCTGACTTTC	CASSEISSGANVLTF
.	TRBV20-1	few	TRBJ2-5	TGCAGTGCTAGATGGGACCCTCAAGAGACCCAGTACTTC	CSARWDPQETQYF
TRBD2	TRBV7-2	.	TRBJ2-7	TGTGCCAGCAGCCTACAAGCGGGGGCGGGGGGCCACGAGCAGTACTTC	CASSLQAGAGGHEQYF
TRBD1	TRBV9	few	TRBJ1-1	TGTGCCAGCAGCCAGGGGGTCTTATCGATTGAAGCTTTCTTT	CASSQGVLSIEAFF
.	TRBV19	.	TRBJ2-7	TGTGCCAGTAGTAAGGAGGGTACGTACGAGCAGTACTTC	CASSKEGTYEQYF
TRBD1	TRBV5-1	few	TRBJ1-1	TGCGCCAGCAGCTTCGCCGGGACAGTGAACACTGAAGCTTTCTTT	CASSFAGTVNTEAFF
.	TRBV7-2	.	TRBJ1-2	TGTGCCAGCTCACCAGCCGGGAGGAGCTATGGCTACACCTTC	CASSPAGRSYGYTF
TRBD1	TRBV6-6	many	TRBJ2-7	TGTGCCAGCAAGACCGGGACAGGGGACCACGAGCAGTACTTC	CASKTGTGDHEQYF
.	TRBV7-8	.	TRBJ1-6	TGTGCCAGCAGCTTGTCACAGCAGAATTCACCCCTCCACTTT	CASSLSQQNSPLHF
.	TRBV2	.	TRBJ1-1	TGTGCCAGCAGGTGGACAAGGGGCCCGGCTTTCTTT	CASRWTRGPAFF